What follows are 5 T cell receptor beta chains derived from one specimen sequenced in a study of T cell repertoires in cytomegalovirus infection. TCRdb re-analysed the reads in MiXCR, keeping a single row per CDR3 protein. The profile shows 160,000 or so distinct CDR3 sequences, 23% of them singletons. The specimen sequenced was PBMCs. Source of these receptors: a human donor in good health (CMV status not recorded). Some clones in this sample may be carry-over from other donors' samples.

This clonotype was seen a handful of times. The V gene is TRBV29-1, the J gene TRBJ2-7; 8 bases fit TRBD2. The V segment lost 6 bases and the J segment 2 bases; nucleotides outside the gene matches: 9. Germline V gene sequence: CDR1 SQVTM, CDR2 ANQGSEA. CDR3 length: 14 residues. The CDR3 nucleotides are TGCAGCGTCGACTGGGCGGGAGGCGCCTACGAGCAGTACTTC. Translation: CSVDWAGGAYEQYF.

This CDR3 is CASSPEGRSYNEQFF. In nucleotides, the CDR3 is TGTGCCAGCAGCCCCGAGGGAAGATCCTACAATGAGCAGTTCTTC. The chain combines TRBV7-8 with TRBJ2-1; weak D call: TRBD2 (5 bases). V lost 5 bases, J lost 1 base, and 12 bases lay in between. Germline loops: CDR1 SGHVS, CDR2 FQNEAQ. The CDR3 runs to 15 residues.

This clonotype was counted only a few times. The V and J genes are TRBV11-2 and TRBJ1-3, with 10 bases that match TRBD1. V lost 5 bases and J lost 0; bases outside the gene matches: 10. Germline-derived CDR1 and CDR2 are SGHAT and FQNNGV. The CDR3 extends over 18 amino acids. CDR3: CASSLRFGQGVSGNTIYF. CDR3 DNA: TGTGCCAGCAGCCTTCGTTTCGGACAGGGGGTCTCTGGAAACACCATATATTTT.

This clonotype showed up just a few times. V gene TRBV20-1 combines with J gene TRBJ2-3, with TRBD2 matching 7 bases. V lost 0 bases to trimming and J lost 2 bases; unmatched junction nucleotides: 5. Germline V CDR1 and CDR2: DFQATT, SNEGSKA (reference sequence). The CDR3 is 15 amino acids. CDR3 sequence (DNA): TGCAGTGCTAGAGAGCTAGCGGACCACACAGATACGCAGTATTTT. The encoded protein is CSARELADHTDTQYF.

This clonotype turned up a few times. The rearrangement joins TRBV20-1 to TRBJ1-6; perhaps TRBD1 as D (6 bases). The CDR3 covers 17 residues. With 4 bases removed from V and 0 bases from J, the gap between germline ends came to 16 bases. Germline V gives CDR1 DFQATT, CDR2 SNEGSKA (reference sequence). The CDR3 loop is CSAIYGTSSSYNSPLHF. The CDR3 bases are TGCAGTGCTATTTATGGGACATCGAGCTCCTATAATTCACCCCTCCACTTT.